The present entry profiles one T cell receptor beta chain with its context. The antigen is undetermined. The data belong to a study of cytotoxic CD8 clonotypes in ibrutinib-treated CLL. Study-wide context: Average yields of approximately 260,000 productive templates and 75,000 to 100,000 productive rearrangements characterized the samples.

The CDR3 consists of 12 residues. Looked up from germline, CDR1 is SEHNR and CDR2 is FQNEAQ (reference sequence). V shed 5 bases and J shed 9 bases, with 14 bases lying between them. Deep sequencing aimed at 1 in 200,000 to 1 in 1 million T cells' resolution. Using immunoSEQ multiplex PCR, the repertoire was profiled, and TCRdb retains in-frame clones only, with some absent. The sample includes around 250,000 clones, 60% to 75% of them seen just once. Study-wide findings and caveats: Clonality measured at baseline exceeded age-matched healthy donors, tracking circulating CD8+ T-cell counts. Before falling back toward baseline at progression, clonality had risen at the time of ibrutinib response.

The sample here was PBMCs, taken after 24 months of ibrutinib treatment. The gene calls are TRBV7-9 and TRBJ2-7, with a possible D match to TRBD2 (6 bases). The sequence derives from a human donor with chronic lymphocytic leukemia. DNA for the CDR3: TGTGCCAGCAGCGTCAGGGAGGATCGGCAGTACTTC. Translated: CASSVREDRQYF.